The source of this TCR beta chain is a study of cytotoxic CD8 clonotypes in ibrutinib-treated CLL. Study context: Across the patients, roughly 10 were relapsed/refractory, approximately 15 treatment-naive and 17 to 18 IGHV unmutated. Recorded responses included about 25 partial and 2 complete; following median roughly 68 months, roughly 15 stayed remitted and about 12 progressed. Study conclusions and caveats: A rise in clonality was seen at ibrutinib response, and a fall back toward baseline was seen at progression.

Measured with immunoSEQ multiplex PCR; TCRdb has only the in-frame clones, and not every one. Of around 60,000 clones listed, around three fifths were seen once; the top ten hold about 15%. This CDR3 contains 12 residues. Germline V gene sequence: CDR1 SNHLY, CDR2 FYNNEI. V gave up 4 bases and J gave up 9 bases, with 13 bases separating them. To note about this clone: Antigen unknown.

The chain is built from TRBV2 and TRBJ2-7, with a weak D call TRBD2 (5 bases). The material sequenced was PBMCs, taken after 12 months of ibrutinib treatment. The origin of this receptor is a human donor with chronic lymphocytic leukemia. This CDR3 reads CASSVVATRQYF. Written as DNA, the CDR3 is TGTGCCAGCAGTGTGGTAGCGACGCGGCAGTACTTC.